The text below deals with one T cell receptor (beta chain). What it binds is unknown. Method: immunoSEQ multiplex PCR; TCRdb's copy keeps in-frame clones and lacks some. Of about 200,000 clones in the sample, approximately 91% are singletons; the top ten hold around 3.5%. The data were obtained in a study of T cell responses to AZD1222 COVID-19 vaccine. Study results and limitations: Increases in Spike-specific TCR breadth and depth were seen after two AZD1222 doses. In all cases, repertoires were sampled only after the peak T cell response. Across spike, vaccine-associated CD4 TCRs were found, dominant at 160-218 and 743-854. Nearly half of spike-specific TCRs reportedly target variant regions that are unmutated in the B.1.351 and B.1.1.7 variants.

This CDR3 region has 12 residues. The ends were cut back, 1 base at V and 5 bases at J, with 8 bases in the middle. CDR1 is GTSNPN, CDR2 SVGIG, per germline (reference sequence). The origin of this receptor is an adult who received the AZD1222 COVID-19 vaccine. The sample was peripheral blood, taken 28 days after the second AZD1222 dose. The genes are TRBV30 and TRBJ1-2; D ambiguous. CDR3 protein: CAWSATDYGYTF. CDR3 coding DNA: TGTGCCTGGAGTGCGACGGATTATGGCTACACCTTC.